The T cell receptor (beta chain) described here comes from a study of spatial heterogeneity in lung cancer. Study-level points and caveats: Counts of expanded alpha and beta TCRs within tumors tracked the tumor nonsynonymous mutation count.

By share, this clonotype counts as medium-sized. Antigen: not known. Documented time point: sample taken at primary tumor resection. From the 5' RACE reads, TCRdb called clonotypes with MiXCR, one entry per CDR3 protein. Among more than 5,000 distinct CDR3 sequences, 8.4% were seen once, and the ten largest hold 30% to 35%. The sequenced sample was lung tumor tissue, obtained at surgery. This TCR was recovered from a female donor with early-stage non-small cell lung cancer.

The CDR3 region has the DNA TGTGCCAGCAGCCCGGTAGGGGACCACGAGCAGTACTTC. This sequence encodes CASSPVGDHEQYF. The rearrangement joins TRBV7-3 to TRBJ2-7; D possibly matches TRBD1 or TRBD2 (5 bases each). V dropped 5 bases and J dropped 5 bases, with 13 bases sitting between them. The germline gives CDR1 SGHTA, CDR2 FQGTGA. The CDR3 extends over 13 amino acids.